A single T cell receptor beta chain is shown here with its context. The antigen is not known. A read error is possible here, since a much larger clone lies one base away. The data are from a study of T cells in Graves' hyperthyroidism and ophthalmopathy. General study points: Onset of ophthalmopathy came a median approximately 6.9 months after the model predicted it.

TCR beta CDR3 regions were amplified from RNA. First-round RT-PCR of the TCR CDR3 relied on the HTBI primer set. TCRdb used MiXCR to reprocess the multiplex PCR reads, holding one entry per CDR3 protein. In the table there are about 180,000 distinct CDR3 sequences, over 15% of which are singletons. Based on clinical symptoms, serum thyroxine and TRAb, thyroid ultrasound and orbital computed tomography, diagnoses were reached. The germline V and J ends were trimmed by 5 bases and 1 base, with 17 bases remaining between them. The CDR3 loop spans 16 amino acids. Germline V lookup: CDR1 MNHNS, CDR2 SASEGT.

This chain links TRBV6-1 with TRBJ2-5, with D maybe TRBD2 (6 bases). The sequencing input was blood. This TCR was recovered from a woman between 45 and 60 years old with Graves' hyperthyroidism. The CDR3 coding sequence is TGTGCCAGCAGTCCCCACCTAGTGGGGGGCCAAGAGACCCAGTACTTC. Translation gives CASSPHLVGGQETQYF.